Presented here are 30 T cell receptor beta chains from one specimen sequenced in a study of blood T cells in healthy people across ages. Together with a sample-barcoded 5' primer, a J-beta primer mix was included in a second PCR lasting roughly 6 to 12 cycles. TCRdb recomputed calls from the 5' RACE reads with MiXCR, one row per CDR3 protein. The table lists fewer than 2 million distinct CDR3 sequences, around 42% of them singletons. The source material was blood. The receptors were sampled from a human donor in good health.

This clonotype was seen only a few times. The gene calls are TRBV6-4 and TRBJ1-1; no clear D gene. The CDR3 consists of 13 residues. CDR1 is MRHNA and CDR2 is SNTAGT in the germline V gene. V shed 6 bases and J shed 3 bases, with 11 bases lying between them. In DNA form, the CDR3 reads TGTGCCAGCAGGACAACAGCGGACACTGAAGCTTTCTTT. Translating it yields CASRTTADTEAFF.

The genes are TRBV9 and TRBJ2-5; D could derive from TRBD1 or TRBD2 (5 bases each). V dropped 3 bases and J dropped 2 bases, with 14 bases sitting between them. CDR1 is SGDLS, CDR2 YYNGEE, per germline. The CDR3 sequence is 15 residues long. CDR3: CASSARGTEQETQYF. DNA for the CDR3: TGTGCCAGCAGCGCGCGAGGGACGGAGCAAGAGACCCAGTACTTC.

This CDR3 reads CASRWTGTGEKLFF. In DNA form, the CDR3 reads TGTGCCAGCAGGTGGACAGGCACGGGAGAAAAACTGTTTTTT. The rearrangement links TRBV7-2 to TRBJ1-4; 7 nucleotides agree with TRBD1. Per the germline V gene, CDR1 is SGHTA and CDR2 is FQGNSA. Losses at the gene ends were 6 bases for V and 8 bases for J; bases not matched to a gene: 9. This CDR3 has 14 amino acids.

CDR3 DNA sequence: TGCGCCAGCAGCTCCCTAGCGGAAACCTACAATGAGCAGTTCTTC. It is translated as CASSSLAETYNEQFF. V is TRBV4-3 and J is TRBJ2-1; 7 bases line up with TRBD2. This CDR3 is 15 amino acids long. With 5 bases clipped from V and 2 bases from J, the junction kept 6 bases outside the gene matches. Germline CDR1 and CDR2: LGHNA and YSLEER.

In this sample, this clonotype turned up a few times. This chain connects TRBV11-1 to TRBJ2-1; tentatively, D is TRBD1 (5 bases). The germline V gene encodes CDR1 SGHAT and CDR2 FQDESV (reference sequence). Deletions cut 8 bases from V and 4 bases from J, with 15 bases between. CDR3 length: 14 amino acids. CDR3 DNA: TGTGCCAGCCGCAGGGTTGATGTATACAATGAGCAGTTCTTC. It codes for CASRRVDVYNEQFF.

This chain uses TRBV27 with TRBJ1-1; D unclear. The CDR3 runs 15 residues. Trimming left V 1 base short and J 0 bases short, with 9 bases between. The V gene's germline CDR1 is MNHEY and CDR2 SMNVEV (reference sequence). This chain's CDR3 is CASSLYGSMNTEAFF. CDR3 nucleotide sequence: TGTGCCAGCAGTTTATATGGGAGTATGAACACTGAAGCTTTCTTT.

The chain links TRBV20-1 to TRBJ2-5, with no clear D. The J call could be wrong; TRBJ2-7 is a better fit for the DNA end. CDR3 length equals 14 residues. Germline assignment: CDR1 DFQATT and CDR2 SNEGSKA (reference sequence). For the CDR3, the DNA is TGCAGTGCAATCGACGGCACCTCAATCAACGAGCAGTACTTC. Translation gives CSAIDGTSINEQYF.

The chain recombines TRBV11-3 with TRBJ2-1; D is unresolved. Trimming pared 3 bases from V and 9 bases from J, leaving 9 bases between. CDR1 SGHNT and CDR2 YENEEA come from the germline V gene. This CDR3 has 12 residues. CDR3 in amino acids: CASSFRPGEQFF. CDR3 bases: TGTGCCAGCAGCTTTCGCCCCGGTGAGCAGTTCTTC.

The J gene is TRBJ2-1, the V gene TRBV10-3; no firm D call. CDR1 ENHRY and CDR2 SYGVKD come from the germline V gene. The V gene lost 0 bases and the J gene lost 5 bases, with 11 bases spanning the gap. CDR3 size: 15 residues. CDR3 loop: CAISESDLPNNEQFF. DNA of the CDR3: TGTGCCATCAGTGAGTCGGATCTACCAAACAATGAGCAGTTCTTC.

This chain links TRBV29-1 with TRBJ1-2; D is ambiguous. The V and J ends lost 7 bases and 3 bases respectively, with 15 bases between them. CDR1 SQVTM and CDR2 ANQGSEA come from the germline V gene. This CDR3 is built from 13 residues. The CDR3 sequence: CSAMTTVYYGYTF. In DNA, the CDR3 is TGCAGCGCCATGACGACTGTTTACTATGGCTACACCTTC.

V usage is TRBV9 and J usage is TRBJ2-3; 7 nucleotides match TRBD2. Losses at the gene ends were 3 bases for V and 3 bases for J; bases not matched to a gene: 7. Per germline, CDR1 SGDLS and CDR2 YYNGEE. This CDR3 contains 15 residues. The DNA of the CDR3 is TGTGCCAGCAGCGCCCTGACTAGCTGGACAGATACGCAGTATTTT. It codes for CASSALTSWTDTQYF. Using reference TRBV9 and TRBJ2-3 for the parts outside the CDR3, the full variable domain is DSGVTQTPKHLITATGQRVTLRCSPRSGDLSVYWYQQSLDQGLQFLIQYYNGEERAKGNILERFSAQQFPDLHSELNLSSLELGDSALYFCASSALTSWTDTQYFGPGTRLTVL.

This chain uses TRBV5-1 with TRBJ2-2; 12 bases are shared with TRBD1. The trim removed 4 bases at V and 8 bases at J, leaving 18 bases unmatched. Germline lookup yields CDR1 SGHRS and CDR2 YFSETQ. The CDR3 runs to 19 residues. In DNA form, the CDR3 reads TGCGCCAGCAGCCCGTTCCCTCCGGGACAGGGGGCGATTGAGGGGGAGCTGTTTTTT. Amino acids: CASSPFPPGQGAIEGELFF.

This clonotype has just a few counts. DNA of the CDR3: TGTGCCAGCAGTTTATTGCTACGGGGGGGCACTGAAGCTTTCTTT. Encoded protein: CASSLLLRGGTEAFF. The chain employs TRBV28 and TRBJ1-1; the D gene is possibly TRBD1 (5 bases). Trimming stripped 1 base from V and 4 bases from J, with 13 bases between. The CDR3 contains 15 residues. The V gene's germline CDR1 is MDHEN and CDR2 SYDVKM. Full variable domain (missing parts from reference TRBV28 and TRBJ1-1): DVKVTQSSRYLVKRTGEKVFLECVQDMDHENMFWYRQDPGLGLRLIYFSYDVKMKEKGDIPEGYSVSREKKERFSLILESASTNQTSMYLCASSLLLRGGTEAFFGQGTRLTVV.

This clonotype was seen more than once but under ten times. The chain employs TRBV10-3 and TRBJ1-2; no clear D. The CDR3 spans 13 residues. Germline loops: CDR1 ENHRY, CDR2 SYGVKD. With 7 bases removed from V and 2 bases from J, the gap between germline ends came to 11 bases. CDR3 sequence: CAIKVGRNYGYTF. The CDR3 coding sequence is TGTGCCATCAAAGTCGGACGCAACTATGGCTACACCTTC.

This clonotype was recorded only once. This chain links TRBV5-1 with TRBJ2-1; D remains ambiguous. Germline assignment: CDR1 SGHRS and CDR2 YFSETQ. This CDR3 comprises 16 residues. Trimming left V 1 base short and J 8 bases short, with 19 bases between. The CDR3 protein is CASSLSPSALIYEQFF. CDR3 sequence (DNA): TGCGCCAGCAGCTTGAGTCCCTCAGCCCTAATCTATGAGCAGTTCTTC. The full variable domain, rest sourced from reference TRBV5-1 and TRBJ2-1, is KAGVTQTPRYLIKTRGQQVTLSCSPISGHRSVSWYQQTPGQGLQFLFEYFSETQRNKGNFPGRFSGRQFSNSRSEMNVSTLELGDSALYLCASSLSPSALIYEQFFGPGTRLTVL.

The V call is TRBV6-6, the J call TRBJ2-7, with 11 bases matching TRBD2. With V trimmed by 6 bases and J by 4 bases, 8 bases remained unmatched. The CDR3 is 15 residues long. The V gene's germline CDR1 is MNHNY and CDR2 SVGAGI (reference sequence). The CDR3 DNA sequence: TGTGCCAGCAGAGTAGCGGGGGGGCCCCCGTACGAGCAGTACTTC. It translates to CASRVAGGPPYEQYF.

V and J are TRBV20-1 and TRBJ2-7; D uncertain. The CDR3 runs to 11 residues. Germline loops: CDR1 DFQATT, CDR2 SNEGSKA (reference sequence). V was trimmed by 4 bases and J by 3 bases, leaving 7 bases between them. DNA of the CDR3: TGCAGTGCTACCACGGGCTACGAGCAGTACTTC. Its protein is CSATTGYEQYF.

The chain has TRBV9 and TRBJ2-1; D remains ambiguous. The germline V gene encodes CDR1 SGDLS and CDR2 YYNGEE. V lost 0 bases, J lost 9 bases, and 13 bases lay in between. CDR3 size: 14 residues. The CDR3 DNA is TGTGCCAGCAGCGTAGTTGCCAGTGGATCTGAGCAGTTCTTC. This translates into CASSVVASGSEQFF.

This rearrangement joins TRBV9 to TRBJ1-6; unclear D gene. The CDR3 has 13 residues. V shed 3 bases and J shed 7 bases, with 8 bases lying between them. Per the germline V gene, CDR1 is SGDLS and CDR2 is YYNGEE. The CDR3 region is CASSATLNSPLHF. CDR3 DNA sequence: TGTGCCAGCAGCGCTACCCTAAATTCACCCCTCCACTTT.

This clonotype was observed a few times. The chain is built from TRBV29-1 and TRBJ1-4; 7 nucleotides align to TRBD1. Germline loops: CDR1 SQVTM, CDR2 ANQGSEA. V gave up 7 bases and J gave up 4 bases; unmatched junction bases: 6. The CDR3 length is 13 residues. Here the CDR3 DNA reads TGCAGCGGAACAGGGGTTGATAATGAAAAACTGTTTTTT. Translation gives CSGTGVDNEKLFF.

V gene TRBV14 combines with J gene TRBJ2-1; D is unresolved. The V gene lost 4 bases and the J gene lost 6 bases, with 16 bases spanning the gap. Germline CDR1 SGHDN, CDR2 FVKESK. This CDR3 has 15 residues. CDR3 region: CASSPYLSRVNEQFF. The CDR3 DNA sequence: TGTGCCAGCAGCCCCTACCTCTCAAGAGTCAATGAGCAGTTCTTC.

The chain links TRBV20-1 to TRBJ1-1; 7 bases match TRBD1. The V and J ends lost 5 bases and 5 bases, in that order; junction bases with no gene match: 14. CDR1 and CDR2 (germline): DFQATT, SNEGSKA (reference sequence). This CDR3 region has 15 residues. For the CDR3, the DNA is TGCAGTGCTCGGAAGATAGGACAGGCTTATACTGAAGCTTTCTTT. It is translated as CSARKIGQAYTEAFF.

Only a few counts were recorded for this clonotype. The V call is TRBV6-2 or TRBV6-3, the J call TRBJ2-7, with D possibly being TRBD2 (6 bases). Germline CDR1 is MNHEY and CDR2 is SVGEGT. The CDR3 spans 14 residues. Trimming left V 6 bases short and J 2 bases short, with 14 bases between. As DNA, the CDR3 is TGTGCCAGCAGACTTGGCGGGGAAACCTACGAGCAGTACTTC. Protein product: CASRLGGETYEQYF.

This clonotype was picked up a small number of times. The CDR3 here is CASSQDYRGATYEQYF. CDR3 sequence (DNA): TGCGCCAGCAGCCAAGATTACAGGGGGGCCACCTACGAGCAGTACTTC. The chain carries TRBV4-3 and TRBJ2-7; 8 bases align to TRBD1. From germline, CDR1 is LGHNA and CDR2 YSLEER. This CDR3 is built from 16 residues. After removal of 0 bases from V and 2 bases from J, the junction contained 6 bases not matched to a gene.

This clonotype occurred once. V gene TRBV5-1 combines with J gene TRBJ2-4; tentatively, D is TRBD1 (5 bases). Gene TRBJ2-5 matches the end of the DNA better, so the J call may be wrong. The CDR3 is made up of 11 amino acids. CDR1 and CDR2 from the germline V gene are SGHRS and YFSETQ. CDR3 bases: TGCGCCTGCAAACAGGAAGAGACCCAGTACTTC. Translating it yields CACKQEETQYF.

This clonotype was seen more than once but under ten times. The chain is built from TRBV25-1 and TRBJ1-2; 8 positions agree with TRBD1. Unmatched junction bases numbered 10, after V lost 6 bases and J lost 4 bases. The CDR3 extends over 15 amino acids. CDR1 is MGHDK and CDR2 is SYGVNS in the germline V gene. This chain's CDR3 is CASSYGQGLTYGYTF. CDR3 bases: TGTGCCAGCAGCTACGGACAGGGTCTCACCTATGGCTACACCTTC.

This chain joins TRBV5-1 and TRBJ2-1; 10 bases match TRBD1. Losses at the gene ends were 7 bases for V and 6 bases for J; bases not matched to a gene: 13. CDR1 and CDR2 (germline): SGHRS, YFSETQ. The CDR3 covers 16 residues. CDR3 sequence reads: CASCPRGQGGVNEQFF. CDR3 nucleotide sequence: TGCGCCAGCTGCCCCAGAGGACAGGGGGGGGTCAATGAGCAGTTCTTC.

This clonotype was seen more than once but under ten times. The gene calls are TRBV6-5 and TRBJ2-1; 7 bases are a match to TRBD1. Germline CDR1 reads MNHEY; CDR2 reads SVGAGI. V gave up 2 bases and J gave up 5 bases; unmatched junction bases: 9. The CDR3 is 16 residues long. CDR3 amino acids: CASSYPRGLGNNEQFF. In DNA, the CDR3 is TGTGCCAGCAGTTACCCAAGGGGGCTGGGGAACAATGAGCAGTTCTTC.

Many counts were recorded for this clonotype. V and J are TRBV29-1 and TRBJ2-7, with TRBD1 identical over 7 bases. The CDR3 runs to 13 residues. Germline V gene data show CDR1 as SQVTM and CDR2 as ANQGSEA. V shed 6 bases, J shed 5 bases, and the junction held 10 bases outside the gene matches. CDR3 region: CSVHPQGINEQYF. CDR3 DNA: TGCAGCGTCCACCCACAGGGGATCAACGAGCAGTACTTC.

This chain connects TRBV9 to TRBJ2-7, with TRBD1 identical over 7 bases. V dropped 0 bases and J dropped 6; count of bases not matched to a gene: 3. The CDR3 has 13 amino acids. From germline, CDR1 is SGDLS and CDR2 YYNGEE. CDR3 loop: CASSVETGAEQYF. The CDR3 DNA reads TGTGCCAGCAGCGTAGAAACAGGGGCCGAGCAGTACTTC.